This T cell receptor beta chain was retrieved from a study of cytomegalovirus exposure and HLA in healthy donors. Turning to the study itself: HLA-typed donors were the source of about 85 million unique TCRs held in an early data release. Notes on the study in general: Later analysis associated a missense DCLRE1C variant with TCR beta V- and J-gene trimming. The likely origin of a cluster of highly shared sequence variants was a sequencing artifact. In vitro data verified three CMV-associated chains as specific for CMV antigens.

Primers for the PCR totalled 60 Vbeta and 13 Jbeta. TCRdb keeps only in-frame clones here, not all; method: immunoSEQ multiplex PCR. There are some 130,000 clones in the sample; approximately 79% occur only once, and 6.5% to 8% lies in the top ten. A word on this clone: Its antigen is not identified.

Trimming shortened V by 2 bases and J by 0 bases, and 23 bases separated the two germline ends. Germline-derived CDR1 and CDR2 are SGHRS and YFSETQ. This CDR3 has 19 amino acids. The TCR originated in a middle-aged man in good health and CMV-seropositive. The chain recombines TRBV5-1 with TRBJ1-2; D is uncertain. The specimen was PBMCs. CDR3 nucleotides: TGCGCCAGCAGCTTCGAATCGGCGATTAAATTTACAGCTAACTATGGCTACACCTTC. It yields the protein CASSFESAIKFTANYGYTF. The variable domain in full, with the rest retrieved from reference TRBV5-1 and TRBJ1-2, is KAGVTQTPRYLIKTRGQQVTLSCSPISGHRSVSWYQQTPGQGLQFLFEYFSETQRNKGNFPGRFSGRQFSNSRSEMNVSTLELGDSALYLCASSFESAIKFTANYGYTFGSGTRLTVV.